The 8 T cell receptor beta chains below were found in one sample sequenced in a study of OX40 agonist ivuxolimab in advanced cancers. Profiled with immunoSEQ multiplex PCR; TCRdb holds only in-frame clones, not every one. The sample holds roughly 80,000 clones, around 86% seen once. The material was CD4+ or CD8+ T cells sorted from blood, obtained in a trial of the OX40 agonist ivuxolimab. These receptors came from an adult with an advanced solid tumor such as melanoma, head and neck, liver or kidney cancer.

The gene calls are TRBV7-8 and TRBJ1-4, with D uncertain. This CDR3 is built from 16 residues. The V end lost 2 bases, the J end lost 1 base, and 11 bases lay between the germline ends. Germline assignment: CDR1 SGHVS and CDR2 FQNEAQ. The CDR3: CASSLPGVLTNEKLFF. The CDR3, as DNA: TGTGCCAGCAGCTTACCCGGGGTGTTAACTAATGAAAAACTGTTTTTT. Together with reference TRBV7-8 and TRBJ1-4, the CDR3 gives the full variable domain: GAGVSQSPRYKVAKRGQDVALRCDPISGHVSLFWYQQALGQGPEFLTYFQNEAQLDKSGLPSDRFFAERPEGSVSTLKIQRTQQEDSAVYLCASSLPGVLTNEKLFFGSGTQLSVL.

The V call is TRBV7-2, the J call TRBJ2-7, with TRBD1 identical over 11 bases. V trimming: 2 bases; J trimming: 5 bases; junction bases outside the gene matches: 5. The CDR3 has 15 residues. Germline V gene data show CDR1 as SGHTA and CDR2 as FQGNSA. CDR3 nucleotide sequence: TGTGCCAGCAGCTTAACCCGGGACAGGGGGAACGAGCAGTACTTC. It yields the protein CASSLTRDRGNEQYF.

The CDR3 nucleotides read TGTGCCAGCAGTGGTGTGTTGAATGAGCAGTTCTTC. Translated: CASSGVLNEQFF. The chain carries TRBV2 and TRBJ2-1, with D unresolved. V was cut by 4 bases and J by 7 bases, with 8 bases left in between. CDR1 and CDR2 from the germline V gene are SNHLY and FYNNEI. The CDR3 covers 12 residues.

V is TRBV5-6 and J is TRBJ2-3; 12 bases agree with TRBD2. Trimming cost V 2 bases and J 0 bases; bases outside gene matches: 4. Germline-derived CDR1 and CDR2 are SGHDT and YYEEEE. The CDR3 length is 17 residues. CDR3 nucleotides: TGTGCCAGCAGCTTATTTGGACTAGCGGGAAGCACAGATACGCAGTATTTT. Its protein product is CASSLFGLAGSTDTQYF.

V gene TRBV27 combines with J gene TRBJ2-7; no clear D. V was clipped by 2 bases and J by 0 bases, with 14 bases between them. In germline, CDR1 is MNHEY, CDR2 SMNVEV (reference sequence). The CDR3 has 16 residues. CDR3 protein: CASSLAAPRSSYEQYF. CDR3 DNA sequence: TGTGCCAGCAGTTTAGCGGCGCCCAGGAGCTCCTACGAGCAGTACTTC.

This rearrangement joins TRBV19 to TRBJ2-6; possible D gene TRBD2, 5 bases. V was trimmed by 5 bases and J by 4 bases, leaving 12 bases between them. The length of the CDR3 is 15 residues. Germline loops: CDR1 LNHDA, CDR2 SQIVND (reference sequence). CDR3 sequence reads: CASSRGMRGANVLTF. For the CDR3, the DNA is TGTGCCAGTAGTCGAGGGATGAGGGGGGCCAACGTCCTGACTTTC.

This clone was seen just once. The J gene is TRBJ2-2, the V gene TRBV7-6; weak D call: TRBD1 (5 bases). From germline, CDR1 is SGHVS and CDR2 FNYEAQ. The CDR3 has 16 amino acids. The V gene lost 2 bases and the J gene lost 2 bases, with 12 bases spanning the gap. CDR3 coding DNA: TGTGCCAGCAGCTTATTGATAGGGGATAACACCGGGGAGCTGTTTTTT. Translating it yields CASSLLIGDNTGELFF. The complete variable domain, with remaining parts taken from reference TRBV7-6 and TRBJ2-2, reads GAGVSQSPRYKVTKRGQDVALRCDPISGHVSLYWYRQALGQGPEFLTYFNYEAQQDKSGLPNDRFSAERPEGSISTLTIQRTEQRDSAMYRCASSLLIGDNTGELFFGEGSRLTVL.

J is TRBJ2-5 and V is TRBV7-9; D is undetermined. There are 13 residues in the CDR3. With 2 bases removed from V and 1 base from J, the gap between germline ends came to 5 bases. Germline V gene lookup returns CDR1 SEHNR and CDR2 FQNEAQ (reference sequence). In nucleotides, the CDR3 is TGTGCCAGCAGCTTATTAACCCAAGAGACCCAGTACTTC. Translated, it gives CASSLLTQETQYF.